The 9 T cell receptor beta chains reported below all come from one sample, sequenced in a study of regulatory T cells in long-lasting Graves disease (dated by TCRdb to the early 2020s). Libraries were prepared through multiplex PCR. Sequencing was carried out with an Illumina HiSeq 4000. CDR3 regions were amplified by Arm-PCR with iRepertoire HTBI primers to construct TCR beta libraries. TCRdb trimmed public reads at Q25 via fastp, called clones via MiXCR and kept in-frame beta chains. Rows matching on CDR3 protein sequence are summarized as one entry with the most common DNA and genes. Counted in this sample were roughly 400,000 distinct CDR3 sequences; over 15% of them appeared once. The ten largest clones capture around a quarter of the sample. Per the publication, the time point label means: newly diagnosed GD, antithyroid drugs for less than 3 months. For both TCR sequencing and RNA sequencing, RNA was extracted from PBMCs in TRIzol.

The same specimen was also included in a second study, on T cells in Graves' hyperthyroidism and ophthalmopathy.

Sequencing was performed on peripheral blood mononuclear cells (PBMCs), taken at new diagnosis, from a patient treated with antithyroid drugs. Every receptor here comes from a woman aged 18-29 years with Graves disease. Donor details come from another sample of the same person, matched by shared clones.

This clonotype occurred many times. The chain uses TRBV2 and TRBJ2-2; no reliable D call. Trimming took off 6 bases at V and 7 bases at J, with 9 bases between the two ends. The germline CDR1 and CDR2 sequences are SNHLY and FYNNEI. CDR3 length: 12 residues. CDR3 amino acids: CASRSAVGELFF. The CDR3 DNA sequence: TGTGCCAGCAGAAGTGCTGTCGGGGAGCTGTTTTTT.

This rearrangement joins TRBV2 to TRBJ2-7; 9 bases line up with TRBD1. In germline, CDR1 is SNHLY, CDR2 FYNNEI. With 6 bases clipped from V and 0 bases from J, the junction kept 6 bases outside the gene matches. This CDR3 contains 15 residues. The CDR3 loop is CASRSRDRASYEQYF. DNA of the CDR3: TGTGCCAGCAGATCCCGGGACAGGGCCTCCTACGAGCAGTACTTC.

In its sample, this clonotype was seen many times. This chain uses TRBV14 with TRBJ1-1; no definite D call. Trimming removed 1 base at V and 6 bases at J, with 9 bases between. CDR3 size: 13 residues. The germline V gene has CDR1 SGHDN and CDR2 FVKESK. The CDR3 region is CASSQVGIAEAFF. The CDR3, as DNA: TGTGCCAGCAGCCAAGTTGGTATAGCTGAAGCTTTCTTT.

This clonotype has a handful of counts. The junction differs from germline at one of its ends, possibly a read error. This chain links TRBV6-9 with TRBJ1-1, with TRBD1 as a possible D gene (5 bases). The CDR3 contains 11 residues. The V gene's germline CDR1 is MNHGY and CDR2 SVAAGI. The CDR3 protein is CASSGQGEAFF. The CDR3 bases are TGCGCCAGCAGCGGACAAGGTGAAGCTTTCTTT.

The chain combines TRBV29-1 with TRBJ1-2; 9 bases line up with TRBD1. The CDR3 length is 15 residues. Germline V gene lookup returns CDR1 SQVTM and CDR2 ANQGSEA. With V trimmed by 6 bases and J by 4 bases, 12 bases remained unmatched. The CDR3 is CSVDTGTGRGYGYTF. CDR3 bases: TGCAGCGTCGACACCGGGACAGGGAGAGGCTATGGCTACACCTTC. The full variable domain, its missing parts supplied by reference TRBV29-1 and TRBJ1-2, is SAVISQKPSRDICQRGTSLTIQCQVDSQVTMMFWYRQQPGQSLTLIATANQGSEATYESGFVIDKFPISRPNLTFSTLTVSNMSPEDSSIYLCSVDTGTGRGYGYTFGSGTRLTVV.

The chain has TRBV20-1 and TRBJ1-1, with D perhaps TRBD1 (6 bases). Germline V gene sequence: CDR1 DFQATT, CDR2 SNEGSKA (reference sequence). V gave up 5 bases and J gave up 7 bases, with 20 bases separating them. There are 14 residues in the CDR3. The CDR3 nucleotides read TGCAGTGCTCAAAAAGGGGGAGGGCTGAGTGAAGCTTTCTTT. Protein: CSAQKGGGLSEAFF.

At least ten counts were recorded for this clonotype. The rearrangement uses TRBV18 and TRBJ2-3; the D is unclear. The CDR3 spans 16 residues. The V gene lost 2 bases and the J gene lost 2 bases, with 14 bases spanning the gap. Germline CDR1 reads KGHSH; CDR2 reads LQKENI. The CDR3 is CASSPEVRTTTDTQYF. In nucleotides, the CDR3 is TGTGCCAGCTCACCAGAAGTGCGCACGACCACAGATACGCAGTATTTT.

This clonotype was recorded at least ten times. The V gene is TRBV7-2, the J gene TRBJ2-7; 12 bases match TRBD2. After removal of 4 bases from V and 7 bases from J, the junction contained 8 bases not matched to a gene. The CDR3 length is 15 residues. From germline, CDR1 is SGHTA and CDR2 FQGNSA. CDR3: CASSSRLAGAGEQYF. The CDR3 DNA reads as TGTGCCAGCAGCTCACGACTAGCGGGAGCGGGTGAGCAGTACTTC.

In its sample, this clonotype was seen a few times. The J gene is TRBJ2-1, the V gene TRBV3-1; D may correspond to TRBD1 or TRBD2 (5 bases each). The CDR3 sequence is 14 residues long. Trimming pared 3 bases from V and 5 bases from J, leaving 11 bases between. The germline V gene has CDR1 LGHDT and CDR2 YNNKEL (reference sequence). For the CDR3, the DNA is TGTGCCAGCAGCCAGAGGGGACCGAACAATGAGCAGTTCTTC. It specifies CASSQRGPNNEQFF.